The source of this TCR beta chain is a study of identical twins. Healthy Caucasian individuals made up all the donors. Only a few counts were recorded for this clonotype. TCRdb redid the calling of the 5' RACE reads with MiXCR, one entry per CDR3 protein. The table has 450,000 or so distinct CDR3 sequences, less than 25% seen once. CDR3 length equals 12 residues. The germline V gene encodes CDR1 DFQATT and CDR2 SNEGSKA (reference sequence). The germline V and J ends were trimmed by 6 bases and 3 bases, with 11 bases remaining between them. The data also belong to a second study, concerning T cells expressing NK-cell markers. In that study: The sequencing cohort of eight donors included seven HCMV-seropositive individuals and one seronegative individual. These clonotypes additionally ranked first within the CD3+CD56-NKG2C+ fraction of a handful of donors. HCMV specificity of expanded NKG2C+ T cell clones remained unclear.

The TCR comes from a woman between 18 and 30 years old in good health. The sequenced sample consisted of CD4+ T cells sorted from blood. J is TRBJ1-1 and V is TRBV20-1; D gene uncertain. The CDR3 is CSARPGDTEAFF. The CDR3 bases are TGCAGTGCCAGGCCGGGAGACACTGAAGCTTTCTTT.